Detailed here is one T cell receptor beta chain. Its specificity is not known. The data are from a study of cytomegalovirus exposure and HLA in healthy donors. Study findings and constraints: Later analysis revealed greater clonal expansion in HLA-associated TCR beta chains than in equally common others. Previously analyzed data showed that most TCR beta V segments were productive at a frequency of about 87% or about 30%. With high specificity and sensitivity, the classifier reportedly diagnosed cytomegalovirus status.

V lost 0 bases, J lost 5 bases, and 5 bases lay in between. The CDR3 totals 13 residues. Germline V gene lookup returns CDR1 SGHDT and CDR2 YYEEEE. PCR amplification relied on 60 Vbeta primers (plus 13 Jbeta primers). Data came from immunoSEQ multiplex PCR; TCRdb stores just in-frame clones and leaves some out. There are about 130,000 clones in the sample; 65% to 70% occur only once, and around 1.6% lies in the top ten. This chain joins TRBV5-6 and TRBJ1-4, with D hard to call. Sequencing was performed on PBMCs. This sequence was found in a human donor in good health. CDR3 coding DNA: TGTGCCAGCAGCTTGGGACTGAATGAAAAACTGTTTTTT. This encodes CASSLGLNEKLFF.